This T cell receptor beta chain was captured by sequencing in a study of blood T cells in healthy people across ages (dated by TCRdb to between 2014 and 2016). In terms of the full investigation: In model experiments, roughly one uniquely barcoded TCR beta cDNA molecule per two T cells was captured by template switching. Using deep sequencing normalized with unique cDNA molecular identifiers, the study measured how TCR beta repertoire diversity changes with age. The donors were split into four age groups: young (average 16 years), middle-aged (39), aged (more than 60) and long-lived (approximately 80). To avoid experimental bias, donors of different ages were spread randomly across the sequencing lanes. The study analyzed two additional independent replicas of 1 million unique cDNA reads from the same blood draw for two donors, one aged 18 to 29 and one aged 80 or older. General study outcomes and caveats: As age increased, observed TCR beta diversity per million T cells dropped in a roughly linear way, and a significant reduction was already evident by age 40. Observed TCR beta diversity correlated strongly with the percentage of naive T cells measured by flow cytometry. Estimates of total diversity from one million sequenced T cells were regarded as lower bounds and underestimates. The long-lived group showed more naive CD4+ T cells, fewer expanded clones and increased TCR diversity than the aged group, suggesting age selection. Since profiling was done on bulk unsorted PBMCs, naive and antigen-experienced compartments could not be conclusively compared. Donor CMV infection status was unknown, potentially confounding age-related changes in expanded clonotypes.

To prepare the library, 5' RACE was applied. Data came from an Illumina HiSeq 2500. A second roughly 7 to 11 cycle PCR used a sample-barcoded 5' primer and a J-beta primer mix. A template-switch 5' adaptor carrying 12 random nucleotides introduced a unique molecular identifier onto each TCR beta cDNA molecule. Each sample yielded at least 3 million CDR3-containing paired-end reads. All of the RNA was converted into first-strand cDNA using the Mint cDNA synthesis kit, with a TRBC-specific oligonucleotide serving as the primer. After uracil-DNA glycosylase treatment, a first 18-cycle PCR used universal primers M1SS and BC2_uni_R on all cDNA. In the original analysis: Each sample was normalized by randomly selecting 1 million high-quality reads, each carrying a distinct molecular identifier. Reads sharing molecular identifiers were discarded rather than binned into consensus sequences. MiTCR, with a Q25 quality threshold and the strictest error-elimination algorithm, was used for CDR3 identification, clonotype clustering and error correction. A nonparametric unseen species model using Euler transformation provided a lower-bound estimate of total TCR beta diversity. TCRdb's own reprocessing of the public reads used fastp at Q25 and MiXCR and kept productive beta chains. Under each unique CDR3 protein, matching rows form one entry showing the most common genes and DNA. The V and J calls shown here were made by TCRdb, not taken from the authors' results. The sample records 2 million or so distinct CDR3 sequences, about 50% of which are singletons. The biggest ten clones account for 2% to 2.5% of the sample.

This clonotype appeared a few times. The antigen it binds to is not known. Base-call qualities are not available, and no considerably larger clone is one nucleotide away. Trimming takes 2 bases from V and 3 bases from J, and the germline ends sit 14 bases apart. From the cysteine through the phenylalanine, the CDR3 covers 15 amino acids. Only the CDR3 part of the read is kept: 45 bases, read in frame from the first base. The germline V gene sets CDR1 to MNHEY and CDR2 to SVGEGT. Systemically healthy Caucasian individuals from Russia, some 38 in total and aged about 6 to 90 years, were included as donors. Around 10 milliliters of peripheral blood were collected from each donor into EDTA-treated Vacutainer tubes. Ficoll-Paque density-gradient centrifugation was used to isolate PBMCs, with at least 6.5 million per sample. Total RNA, at least 6 micrograms per sample, was extracted from PBMCs with Trizol reagent. For every donor, flow cytometry on a PBMC aliquot measured the percentage of naive CD45RAhigh/CD27high T cells.

The sample was blood. The TCR comes from a woman aged 40 to 50 in good health. The rearranged segments are TRBV6-2 or TRBV6-3 and TRBJ2-7; TRBD1 is a weak D gene call, 6 bases matching. The DNA is TGTGCCAGCAGTTACCTCGGTCAGGGGAGCTACGAGCAGTACTTC. Its amino acids are CASSYLGQGSYEQYF.